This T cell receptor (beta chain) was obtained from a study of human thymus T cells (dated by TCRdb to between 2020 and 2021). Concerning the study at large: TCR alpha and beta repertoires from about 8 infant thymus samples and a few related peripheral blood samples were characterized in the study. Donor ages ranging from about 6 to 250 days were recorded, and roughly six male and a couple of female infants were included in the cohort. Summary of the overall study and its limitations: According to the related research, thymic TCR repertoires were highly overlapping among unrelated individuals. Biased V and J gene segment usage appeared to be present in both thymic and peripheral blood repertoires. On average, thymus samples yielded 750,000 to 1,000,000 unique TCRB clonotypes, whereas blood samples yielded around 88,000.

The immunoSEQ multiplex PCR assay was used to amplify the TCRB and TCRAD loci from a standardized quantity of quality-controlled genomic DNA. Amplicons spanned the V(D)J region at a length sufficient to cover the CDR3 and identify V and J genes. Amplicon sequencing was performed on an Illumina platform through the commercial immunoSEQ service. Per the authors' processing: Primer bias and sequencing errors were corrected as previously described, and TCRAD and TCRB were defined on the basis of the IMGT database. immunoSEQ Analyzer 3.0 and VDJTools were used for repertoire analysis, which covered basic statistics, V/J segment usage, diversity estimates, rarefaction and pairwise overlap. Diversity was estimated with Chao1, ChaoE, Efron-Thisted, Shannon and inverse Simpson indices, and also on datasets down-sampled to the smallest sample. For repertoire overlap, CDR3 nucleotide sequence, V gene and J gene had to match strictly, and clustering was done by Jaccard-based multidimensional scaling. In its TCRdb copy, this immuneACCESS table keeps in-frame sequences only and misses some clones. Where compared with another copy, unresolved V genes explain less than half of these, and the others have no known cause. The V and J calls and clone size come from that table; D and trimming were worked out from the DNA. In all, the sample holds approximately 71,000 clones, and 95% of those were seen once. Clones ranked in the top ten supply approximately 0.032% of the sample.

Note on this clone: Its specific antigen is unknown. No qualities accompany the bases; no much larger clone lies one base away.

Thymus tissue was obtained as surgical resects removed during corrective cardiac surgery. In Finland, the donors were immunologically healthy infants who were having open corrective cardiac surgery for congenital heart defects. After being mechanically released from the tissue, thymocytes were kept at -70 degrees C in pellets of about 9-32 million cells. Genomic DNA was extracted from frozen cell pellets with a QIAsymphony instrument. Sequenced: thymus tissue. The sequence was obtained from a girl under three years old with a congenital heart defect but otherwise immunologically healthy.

The nucleotide sequence is given as TGTGCCAGCAGTTTGAAGGGATCTGGGGCCAACGTCCTGACTTTC. It translates to CASSLKGSGANVLTF. This chain joins TRBV27 to TRBJ2-6; the D gene cannot be named for sure. The trim is 3 bases for V and 1 base for J, with a gap of 7 bases between the germline ends. The germline V gene encodes CDR1 MNHEY and CDR2 SMNVEV (reference sequence). Taken from cysteine to phenylalanine, the CDR3 has 15 residues. Of the read, only the CDR3 DNA is kept; its 45 bases are in frame from base 1.